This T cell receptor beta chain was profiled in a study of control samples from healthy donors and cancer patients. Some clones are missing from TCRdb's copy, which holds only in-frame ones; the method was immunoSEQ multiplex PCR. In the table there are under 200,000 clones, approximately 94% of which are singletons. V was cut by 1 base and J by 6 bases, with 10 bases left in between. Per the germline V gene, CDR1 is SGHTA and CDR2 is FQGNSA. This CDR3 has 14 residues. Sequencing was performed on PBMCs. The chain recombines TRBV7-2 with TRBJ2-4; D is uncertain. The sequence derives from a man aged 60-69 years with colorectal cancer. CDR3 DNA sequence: TGTGCCAGCAGCTTAGTCCTTCCAGGAAACATTCAGTACTTC. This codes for CASSLVLPGNIQYF.